This is a list of T cell receptor beta chains from one sample in a study of regulatory T cells in long-lasting Graves disease. TCRdb reprocessed the multiplex PCR reads via MiXCR and lists one record per CDR3 protein. The sample has hundreds of thousands of distinct CDR3 sequences, roughly 23% seen once. The sample was peripheral blood mononuclear cells (PBMCs), taken when the disease was refractory, from a patient treated with antithyroid drugs. The receptors derive from a female donor with Graves disease. Each CDR3 is given with its conserved first and last residue. The D gene is left open where the match is weak. Clone size is shown for a subset of rows, as once, few, many or a class of expanded clone.

len: 13
v_gene: TRBV6-1
abundance: many
d_gene: TRBD1
j_gene: TRBJ2-7
CDR3nt: TGTGCCACCCTGGGACAGCTCTCCTACGAGCAGTACTTC
CDR3aa: CATLGQLSYEQYF

len: 13
v_gene: TRBV10-3
abundance: few
d_gene: -
j_gene: TRBJ2-1
CDR3nt: TGTGCCATCAGTGAACGGGGGACGAATGAGCAGTTCTTC
CDR3aa: CAISERGTNEQFF

len: 16
v_gene: TRBV6-1
abundance: few
d_gene: TRBD1
j_gene: TRBJ1-5
CDR3nt: TGTGCCAGCAGCAAAGGGACAGGGGCCCCCAATCAGCCCCAGCATTTT
CDR3aa: CASSKGTGAPNQPQHF

len: 15
v_gene: TRBV19
abundance: many
d_gene: -
j_gene: TRBJ2-7
CDR3nt: TGTGCCAGTAGCAGGACGGCTACATTCTCCTACGAGCAGTACTTC
CDR3aa: CASSRTATFSYEQYF

len: 16
v_gene: TRBV4-1
abundance: few
d_gene: TRBD2
j_gene: TRBJ2-7
CDR3nt: TGCGCCAGCAGCCAAGATCGACTAGCGGGATATTACGAGCAGTACTTC
CDR3aa: CASSQDRLAGYYEQYF

len: 14
v_gene: TRBV11-2
abundance: few
d_gene: -
j_gene: TRBJ2-5
CDR3nt: TGTGCCAGCAGCTTAGGGCAGCAGCAAGAGACCCAGTACTTC
CDR3aa: CASSLGQQQETQYF

len: 14
v_gene: TRBV28
abundance: many
d_gene: -
j_gene: TRBJ2-7
CDR3nt: TGTGCCAGCAGTCTCTCAAGTAGCTCCTACGAGCAGTACTTC
CDR3aa: CASSLSSSSYEQYF

len: 14
v_gene: TRBV10-3
abundance: -
d_gene: -
j_gene: TRBJ1-1
CDR3nt: TGTGCCATCAGGACCTCCGTGGGGATTGTTGAAGCTTTCTTT
CDR3aa: CAIRTSVGIVEAFF

len: 16
v_gene: TRBV5-6
abundance: few
d_gene: TRBD1
j_gene: TRBJ2-3
CDR3nt: TGTGCCAGCAGCCTAAGGGGACAGGGGACTACAGATACGCAGTATTTT
CDR3aa: CASSLRGQGTTDTQYF

len: 12
v_gene: TRBV27
abundance: many
d_gene: TRBD1
j_gene: TRBJ2-5
CDR3nt: TGTGCCAGCCAGGGGGCCCAAGAGACCCAGTACTTC
CDR3aa: CASQGAQETQYF

len: 14
v_gene: TRBV5-1
abundance: -
d_gene: TRBD1
j_gene: TRBJ1-4
CDR3nt: TGCGCCAGCTCGCCGGGGACAGGGGGAGGAAAACTGTTTTTT
CDR3aa: CASSPGTGGGKLFF

len: 15
v_gene: TRBV27
abundance: many
d_gene: TRBD1
j_gene: TRBJ1-5
CDR3nt: TGTGCCAGCAGTTCCGACGGGACAGGAGGTCAGCCCCAGCATTTT
CDR3aa: CASSSDGTGGQPQHF

len: 16
v_gene: TRBV28
abundance: many
d_gene: -
j_gene: TRBJ2-7
CDR3nt: TGTGCCAGCAGTCGAGCCGGGACCACGAACTTGAACGAGCAGTACTTC
CDR3aa: CASSRAGTTNLNEQYF

len: 18
v_gene: TRBV28
abundance: -
d_gene: TRBD2
j_gene: TRBJ2-2
CDR3nt: TGTGCCAGCAGTTCCCCCCCTAGCGGGAGGGAGAACACCGGGGAGCTGTTTTTT
CDR3aa: CASSSPPSGRENTGELFF

len: 13
v_gene: TRBV28
abundance: many
d_gene: -
j_gene: TRBJ1-2
CDR3nt: TGTGCCAGCAGTTTGAGAGGGGAGTTAGGCTACACCTTC
CDR3aa: CASSLRGELGYTF

len: 15
v_gene: TRBV10-3
abundance: -
d_gene: TRBD2
j_gene: TRBJ2-5
CDR3nt: TGTGCCATCAGTCCTAGCGGGAGGGCATTAGAGACCCAGTACTTC
CDR3aa: CAISPSGRALETQYF

len: 16
v_gene: TRBV19
abundance: -
d_gene: -
j_gene: TRBJ2-7
CDR3nt: TGTGCCAGTAGTCCCCGGACGAGGACAATACACTACGAGCAGTACTTC
CDR3aa: CASSPRTRTIHYEQYF

len: 15
v_gene: TRBV28
abundance: many
d_gene: -
j_gene: TRBJ2-4
CDR3nt: TGTGCCAGCAGTTCGGGGAGAATAGCCAAAAACATTCAGTACTTC
CDR3aa: CASSSGRIAKNIQYF

len: 17
v_gene: TRBV2
abundance: -
d_gene: -
j_gene: TRBJ1-5
CDR3nt: TGTGCCAGCAGTGTGGTACAGGCGTTTTATAGCAATCAGCCCCGGCATTTT
CDR3aa: CASSVVQAFYSNQPRHF

len: 15
v_gene: TRBV5-1
abundance: -
d_gene: TRBD1
j_gene: TRBJ1-4
CDR3nt: TGCGCCAGCAGCGATCCGGGACAGCCTAATGAAAAACTGTTTTTT
CDR3aa: CASSDPGQPNEKLFF

len: 14
v_gene: TRBV20-1
abundance: many
d_gene: -
j_gene: TRBJ1-5
CDR3nt: TGCAGTGCTAGTCTCGCCAGGGGCGGTCAGCCCCAGCATTTT
CDR3aa: CSASLARGGQPQHF

len: 16
v_gene: TRBV15
abundance: -
d_gene: TRBD2
j_gene: TRBJ2-4
CDR3nt: TGTGCCACCAGCCAAATGGCCCGGGGACTAGCGATCATTCAGTACTTC
CDR3aa: CATSQMARGLAIIQYF

len: 13
v_gene: TRBV2
abundance: many
d_gene: -
j_gene: TRBJ1-4
CDR3nt: TGTGCAGACCGAGAAGGAGTGAATGAAAAACTGTTTTTT
CDR3aa: CADREGVNEKLFF

len: 15
v_gene: TRBV27
abundance: many
d_gene: -
j_gene: TRBJ1-1
CDR3nt: TGTGCCAGCAGTTTCCATCGGACGCGGAACACTGAAGCTTTCTTT
CDR3aa: CASSFHRTRNTEAFF

len: 16
v_gene: TRBV20-1
abundance: -
d_gene: -
j_gene: TRBJ1-5
CDR3nt: TGCAGTGCTTCCCTCTCCGGGAGGGGGAGCAATCAGCCCCAGCATTTT
CDR3aa: CSASLSGRGSNQPQHF

len: 13
v_gene: TRBV30
abundance: many
d_gene: -
j_gene: TRBJ1-2
CDR3nt: TGTGCCTGGAGGGCGAGGGGGAGCGATGGCTACACCTTC
CDR3aa: CAWRARGSDGYTF

len: 11
v_gene: TRBV11-2
abundance: many
d_gene: -
j_gene: TRBJ2-2
CDR3nt: TGTGCCAGTAGGCTCACCGGGGAGCTGTTTTTT
CDR3aa: CASRLTGELFF

len: 16
v_gene: TRBV4-2
abundance: -
d_gene: TRBD2
j_gene: TRBJ2-5
CDR3nt: TGTGCCAGCAGCCAAGGGACTAGCGGGGGGCAAGAGACCCAGTACTTC
CDR3aa: CASSQGTSGGQETQYF

len: 15
v_gene: TRBV13
abundance: -
d_gene: -
j_gene: TRBJ1-6
CDR3nt: TGTGCCAGCAGCTTAGCCGGGGGGGCAAATTCACCCCTCCACTTT
CDR3aa: CASSLAGGANSPLHF

len: 17
v_gene: TRBV3-1
abundance: many
d_gene: -
j_gene: TRBJ1-4
CDR3nt: TGTGCCAGCAGCCGAGAATTAGGACGGGGCCGTTGGGAAAAACTGTTTTTT
CDR3aa: CASSRELGRGRWEKLFF

len: 18
v_gene: TRBV6-2/TRBV6-3
abundance: many
d_gene: TRBD1
j_gene: TRBJ2-7
CDR3nt: TGTGCCAGCAGTAGTTTCGGATTGCCGGGACAGTTTCGCTACGAGCAGTACTTC
CDR3aa: CASSSFGLPGQFRYEQYF

len: 14
v_gene: TRBV11-2
abundance: -
d_gene: -
j_gene: TRBJ1-3
CDR3nt: TGTGCCAGCAACCCATGGGGAACTGGAAACACCATATATTTT
CDR3aa: CASNPWGTGNTIYF

len: 15
v_gene: TRBV2
abundance: -
d_gene: TRBD1
j_gene: TRBJ1-2
CDR3nt: TGTGCCAGCAGTTCCACTTGGGGACAGAACTATGGCTACACCTTC
CDR3aa: CASSSTWGQNYGYTF

len: 12
v_gene: TRBV6-2/TRBV6-3
abundance: -
d_gene: -
j_gene: TRBJ2-5
CDR3nt: TGTGCCACTTCTTTGGGGGCAGAGACCCAGTACTTC
CDR3aa: CATSLGAETQYF

len: 16
v_gene: TRBV6-1
abundance: few
d_gene: TRBD2
j_gene: TRBJ2-1
CDR3nt: TGTGCCAGCAGCCCGATTAGCGGGAGCGAATACAATGAGCAGTTCTTC
CDR3aa: CASSPISGSEYNEQFF

len: 13
v_gene: TRBV30
abundance: few
d_gene: TRBD2
j_gene: TRBJ2-7
CDR3nt: TGTGCCTGGAGTCCCTGGACTAGTGGCGAGCAGTACTTC
CDR3aa: CAWSPWTSGEQYF

len: 16
v_gene: TRBV4-1
abundance: once
d_gene: TRBD1
j_gene: TRBJ1-2
CDR3nt: TGCGCCAGCAGCCTCGATCTGACAGGGGGCGACTATGGCTACACCTTC
CDR3aa: CASSLDLTGGDYGYTF

len: 12
v_gene: TRBV19
abundance: few
d_gene: -
j_gene: TRBJ1-1
CDR3nt: TGTGCCAGTAGTATCGCGGACACTGAAGCTTTCTTT
CDR3aa: CASSIADTEAFF

len: 14
v_gene: TRBV11-2
abundance: many
d_gene: TRBD2
j_gene: TRBJ2-7
CDR3nt: TGTGCCAGCACCCGTTTAGCGGGAGGGGACGAGCAGTACTTC
CDR3aa: CASTRLAGGDEQYF

len: 16
v_gene: TRBV14
abundance: -
d_gene: TRBD2
j_gene: TRBJ2-7
CDR3nt: TGTGCCAGCAGCAAAGGACTAGCGGGGATAATCTACGAGCAGTACTTC
CDR3aa: CASSKGLAGIIYEQYF

len: 14
v_gene: TRBV20-1
abundance: -
d_gene: TRBD1
j_gene: TRBJ1-1
CDR3nt: TGCAGTGCGCCACACCGACAGGGAATCACTGAAGCTTTCTTT
CDR3aa: CSAPHRQGITEAFF

len: 14
v_gene: TRBV14
abundance: -
d_gene: -
j_gene: TRBJ2-5
CDR3nt: TGTGCCAGCAGCCAAGATTCGCGCTGGGAGACCCAGTACTTC
CDR3aa: CASSQDSRWETQYF

len: 14
v_gene: TRBV2
abundance: many
d_gene: -
j_gene: TRBJ1-5
CDR3nt: TGTGCCAGCACGGGACCGACTAGCAATCAGCCCCAGCATTTT
CDR3aa: CASTGPTSNQPQHF

len: 19
v_gene: TRBV27
abundance: -
d_gene: TRBD2
j_gene: TRBJ2-1
CDR3nt: TGTGCCAGCAGTTTCATCCCGGGACTAGCGGTTCCCTCCTACAATGAGCAGTTCTTC
CDR3aa: CASSFIPGLAVPSYNEQFF

len: 15
v_gene: TRBV9
abundance: few
d_gene: -
j_gene: TRBJ2-6
CDR3nt: TGTGCCAGCAGCGTAGCGGGCGCTGGGGCCAACGTCCTGACTTTC
CDR3aa: CASSVAGAGANVLTF